The 6 T cell receptor beta chains listed next were all sequenced from one sample in a study of blood T cells in healthy people across ages. Primed by a sample-barcoded 5' primer and a J-beta primer mix, a second PCR proceeded for 7 to 11 cycles. TCRdb itself ran the 5' RACE reads through MiXCR, one entry per CDR3 protein. The sample shows roughly 1,700,000 distinct CDR3 sequences, 28% of them seen only once. Sequencing was performed on blood. These receptors came from a young woman in good health.

The rearrangement joins TRBV30 to TRBJ2-7; 9 bases map to TRBD2. Germline CDR1 and CDR2: GTSNPN and SVGIG (reference sequence). Unmatched junction bases numbered 8, after V lost 0 bases and J lost 5 bases. This CDR3 contains 15 residues. The CDR3 DNA reads TGTGCCTGGAGTGTACGGCGGGGGGGCCGCAACGAGCAGTACTTC. It codes for CAWSVRRGGRNEQYF.

This clonotype has more than one count but fewer than ten. This chain connects TRBV5-1 to TRBJ2-3; D might be TRBD1 or TRBD2, each matching 5 bases. This CDR3 spans 14 amino acids. Germline assignment: CDR1 SGHRS and CDR2 YFSETQ. The germline V and J ends were trimmed by 2 bases and 5 bases, with 12 bases remaining between them. Here the CDR3 DNA reads TGCGCCAGCAGCTTACCGGGGACGGGAGATACGCAGTATTTT. Translated, it gives CASSLPGTGDTQYF.

The chain links TRBV12-3 or TRBV12-4 to TRBJ1-3; weak D call: TRBD1 (5 bases). The germline V and J ends were trimmed by 3 bases and 0 bases, with 15 bases remaining between them. CDR3 length: 17 amino acids. The CDR3 DNA follows: TGTGCCAGCAGTTTTGGGACTTATGTAAACTCTGGAAACACCATATATTTT. This codes for CASSFGTYVNSGNTIYF.

This clonotype showed up just a few times. The rearrangement uses TRBV24-1 and TRBJ2-1; 9 bases align to TRBD2. Looked up from germline, CDR1 is KGHDR and CDR2 is SFDVKD. This CDR3 is 15 amino acids long. J was trimmed by 6 bases and V by 0 bases; bases with no gene match: 2. In nucleotides, the CDR3 is TGTGCCACCAGTGATTTGCCTAGCGGGGTCAATGAGCAGTTCTTC. Amino acid sequence: CATSDLPSGVNEQFF.

This clonotype was counted only a few times. V gene TRBV2 combines with J gene TRBJ2-5; D possibly uses TRBD1 or TRBD2 (6 bases each). The CDR3 is 14 amino acids. Germline CDR1 SNHLY, CDR2 FYNNEI. V was cut by 3 bases and J by 5 bases, with 13 bases left in between. The CDR3 nucleotides read TGTGCCAGCAGTGATGCCCGGGGGCGTGAGACCCAGTACTTC. This gives the protein CASSDARGRETQYF. Variable domain in full (rest from reference TRBV2 and TRBJ2-5): EPEVTQTPSHQVTQMGQEVILRCVPISNHLYFYWYRQILGQKVEFLVSFYNNEISEKSEIFDDQFSVERPDGSNFTLKIRSTKLEDSAMYFCASSDARGRETQYFGPGTRLLVL.

The rearrangement links TRBV7-2 to TRBJ2-3, with 14 bases identical to TRBD2. Germline V gives CDR1 SGHTA, CDR2 FQGNSA. V dropped 4 bases and J dropped 6; count of bases not matched to a gene: 3. There are 15 residues in the CDR3. For the CDR3, the DNA is TGTGCCAGCAGCTCGACTAGCGGGAGGGTTGATACGCAGTATTTT. Its translation: CASSSTSGRVDTQYF.